Listed below are T cell receptor beta chains from one sample, sequenced in a study of blood T cell repertoires in COVID-19. Generated by immunoSEQ multiplex PCR, the TCRdb table keeps only in-frame clones and is missing some. The sample has around 250,000 clones; approximately 87% are singletons. Sequenced input: peripheral blood. These receptors all stem from a man aged 55 to 69 with acute or convalescent COVID-19. CDR3s include the opening cysteine and the closing phenylalanine or tryptophan. Fields, in order: CDR3 protein, CDR3 DNA, clone size, V gene, D gene, J gene. A D gene is named only where the DNA matches it firmly. Some rows have no size entry. The others give once, few or many, or a class for an expanded clone.

CDR3: CASRRGLANTGELFF
DNA: TGTGCCAGCAGGCGGGGGCTAGCGAACACCGGGGAGCTGTTTTTT
size: -
V: TRBV5-5
D: -
J: TRBJ2-2

CDR3: CASSYSRVSNQPQHF
DNA: TGTGCCAGCAGTTACTCCCGGGTCAGCAATCAGCCCCAGCATTTT
size: -
V: TRBV6-6
D: -
J: TRBJ1-5

CDR3: CASSEDGEDSYEQYF
DNA: TGTGCCAGCAGTGAAGACGGAGAGGATAGCTACGAGCAGTACTTC
size: -
V: TRBV6-1
D: -
J: TRBJ2-7

CDR3: CASSDQLAVVIDEQFF
DNA: TGTGCCAGCAGCGACCAATTAGCGGTAGTCATCGATGAGCAGTTCTTC
size: -
V: TRBV28
D: -
J: TRBJ2-1

CDR3: CASSLGGGTDTQYF
DNA: TGTGCCAGCAGCTTGGGAGGAGGGACAGATACGCAGTATTTT
size: -
V: TRBV5-4
D: -
J: TRBJ2-3

CDR3: CASSLRQGMNTEAFF
DNA: TGCGCCAGCAGCTTGAGACAAGGCATGAACACTGAAGCTTTCTTT
size: -
V: TRBV5-1
D: -
J: TRBJ1-1

CDR3: CASSMQQGEQYF
DNA: TGTGCCAGTAGTATGCAACAGGGCGAGCAGTACTTC
size: -
V: TRBV19
D: -
J: TRBJ2-7

CDR3: CAISDPGQGQDEQYF
DNA: TGTGCCATCAGTGACCCGGGACAGGGGCAGGACGAGCAGTACTTC
size: -
V: TRBV10-3
D: TRBD1
J: TRBJ2-7

CDR3: CASGASGSRKTQYF
DNA: TGTGCTAGTGGTGCTAGCGGGAGTCGCAAGACCCAGTACTTC
size: once
V: TRBV12-5
D: TRBD2
J: TRBJ2-5

CDR3: CASGGDRTEAFF
DNA: TGTGCCAGCGGAGGGGATAGGACTGAAGCTTTCTTT
size: -
V: TRBV7-9
D: -
J: TRBJ1-1

CDR3: CATSRGAGNTGELFF
DNA: TGTGCCACCAGCAGGGGAGCAGGGAACACCGGGGAGCTGTTTTTT
size: -
V: TRBV15
D: -
J: TRBJ2-2

CDR3: CASNADYNSPLHF
DNA: TGTGCCAGCAATGCGGACTATAATTCACCCCTCCACTTT
size: -
V: TRBV2
D: -
J: TRBJ1-6

CDR3: CASSFFAGAVGEKLFF
DNA: TGTGCCAGCAGTTTCTTTGCGGGGGCGGTGGGTGAAAAACTGTTTTTT
size: -
V: TRBV28
D: -
J: TRBJ1-4

CDR3: CASSEGNTNYGYTF
DNA: TGTGCCAGCAGTGAGGGCAACACTAACTATGGCTACACCTTC
size: -
V: TRBV6-1
D: -
J: TRBJ1-2

CDR3: CASSAGGGLSYEQYF
DNA: TGTGCCAGCAGCGCCGGGGGAGGCCTCTCCTACGAGCAGTACTTC
size: -
V: TRBV9
D: -
J: TRBJ2-7

CDR3: CSVTGQPNTEAFF
DNA: TGCAGCGTTACGGGACAGCCGAACACTGAAGCTTTCTTT
size: -
V: TRBV29-1
D: TRBD1
J: TRBJ1-1

CDR3: CASSIHRQDKRTNYGYTF
DNA: TGTGCCAGTAGTATCCATCGACAGGACAAGAGAACTAACTATGGCTACACCTTC
size: -
V: TRBV19
D: -
J: TRBJ1-2

CDR3: CASSAGRGNSGNTIYF
DNA: TGTGCCAGCAGCGCGGGCAGGGGGAACTCTGGAAACACCATATATTTT
size: -
V: TRBV11-3
D: TRBD1
J: TRBJ1-3

CDR3: CASSLAGGPNQPQHF
DNA: TGTGCCAGCAGCTTAGCGGGGGGGCCCAATCAGCCCCAGCATTTT
size: -
V: TRBV7-2
D: -
J: TRBJ1-5

CDR3: CARSEQYF
DNA: TGCGCGAGGAGCGAGCAGTACTTC
size: -
V: TRBV4-3
D: -
J: TRBJ2-7

CDR3: CASSLAGSPHNEQFF
DNA: TGCGCCAGCAGCTTGGCGGGGAGTCCGCACAATGAGCAGTTCTTC
size: -
V: TRBV5-1
D: -
J: TRBJ2-1

CDR3: CASSLWRTSGTYNEQFF
DNA: TGTGCCAGCAGCCTCTGGAGGACTAGCGGGACGTACAATGAGCAGTTCTTC
size: -
V: TRBV6-2/TRBV6-3
D: TRBD2
J: TRBJ2-1

CDR3: CASYGQLYNEQFF
DNA: TGTGCCAGCTACGGACAGCTGTACAATGAGCAGTTCTTC
size: -
V: TRBV19
D: -
J: TRBJ2-1

CDR3: CASSLDARGYEQYF
DNA: TGTGCCAGCAGCTTGGACGCGCGGGGCTACGAGCAGTACTTC
size: -
V: TRBV5-5
D: -
J: TRBJ2-7

CDR3: CASTLAGGPTEAFF
DNA: TGCGCCAGCACGCTTGCCGGGGGGCCCACTGAAGCTTTCTTT
size: -
V: TRBV5-1
D: -
J: TRBJ1-1

CDR3: CASSDYGSNNEKLFF
DNA: TGTGCCAGCAGCGATTACGGGTCCAATAATGAAAAACTGTTTTTT
size: -
V: TRBV6-2/TRBV6-3
D: -
J: TRBJ1-4

CDR3: CASSFGLNTEAFF
DNA: TGTGCCAGCTCATTCGGGTTGAACACTGAAGCTTTCTTT
size: few
V: TRBV6-5
D: -
J: TRBJ1-1

CDR3: CASTRTSQSNEQFF
DNA: TGTGCCAGCACGAGGACTAGTCAGAGCAATGAGCAGTTCTTC
size: -
V: TRBV9
D: TRBD2
J: TRBJ2-1

CDR3: CATRAGGAGDEQYF
DNA: TGTGCCACAAGAGCCGGGGGAGCCGGGGACGAGCAGTACTTC
size: -
V: TRBV10-3
D: -
J: TRBJ2-7

CDR3: CATSDPRGAQPQHF
DNA: TGTGCCACCAGTGACCCTCGCGGGGCTCAGCCCCAGCATTTT
size: -
V: TRBV24-1
D: -
J: TRBJ1-5

CDR3: CATSDRTSPTTDTQYF
DNA: TGTGCCACCAGTGACCGGACATCACCCACCACAGATACGCAGTATTTT
size: -
V: TRBV24-1
D: -
J: TRBJ2-3

CDR3: CASSTPGGRDEKLFF
DNA: TGTGCCAGCAGCACGCCCGGGGGTCGGGATGAAAAACTGTTTTTT
size: -
V: TRBV27
D: -
J: TRBJ1-4

CDR3: CAGLIKSLYEQFF
DNA: TGTGCCGGACTTATAAAGTCCCTTTATGAGCAGTTCTTC
size: few
V: TRBV30
D: -
J: TRBJ2-1

CDR3: CASSLEGTPHYEQYF
DNA: TGTGCCAGCAGCTTAGAGGGGACACCCCATTACGAGCAGTACTTC
size: once
V: TRBV7-8
D: -
J: TRBJ2-7

CDR3: CASSTWTDPYSNQPQHF
DNA: TGTGCCAGTAGTACGTGGACAGATCCCTATAGCAATCAGCCCCAGCATTTT
size: -
V: TRBV19
D: -
J: TRBJ1-5

CDR3: CATGPGTSSYEQYF
DNA: TGTGCCACCGGCCCCGGGACTAGCTCCTACGAGCAGTACTTC
size: -
V: TRBV6-6
D: TRBD2
J: TRBJ2-7

CDR3: CASSSDGRSTDTQYF
DNA: TGTGCCAGCAGCTCAGACGGGAGGAGCACAGATACGCAGTATTTT
size: -
V: TRBV7-8
D: TRBD2
J: TRBJ2-3

CDR3: CASSPWTSGNVGEQFF
DNA: TGTGCCAGCAGCCCGTGGACTAGCGGGAATGTGGGTGAGCAGTTCTTC
size: few
V: TRBV9
D: TRBD2
J: TRBJ2-1

CDR3: CASAAGRGDNSPLHF
DNA: TGTGCCAGCGCAGCAGGCAGGGGCGATAATTCACCCCTCCACTTT
size: -
V: TRBV27
D: -
J: TRBJ1-6

CDR3: CASSGTGEEQYF
DNA: TGTGCCAGCAGTGGAACAGGGGAGGAGCAGTACTTC
size: -
V: TRBV28
D: TRBD1
J: TRBJ2-7

CDR3: CASSPTSIVETQYF
DNA: TGTGCCAGCAGCCCCACTAGCATCGTGGAGACCCAGTACTTC
size: -
V: TRBV6-5
D: -
J: TRBJ2-5